Following are 5 T cell receptor beta chains from one sample sequenced in a study of T cell responses to AZD1222 COVID-19 vaccine. Here immunoSEQ multiplex PCR was the method, and the copy in TCRdb shows in-frame clones only, minus some. The sample yields some 140,000 clones, roughly 89% seen once. The specimen was peripheral blood, collected on day 0 of AZD1222 vaccination. The receptors shown here come from an adult in good health.

This chain connects TRBV28 to TRBJ1-1; D not resolved. V shed 4 bases and J shed 0 bases, with 9 bases lying between them. Germline lookup yields CDR1 MDHEN and CDR2 SYDVKM. The CDR3 has 14 amino acids. As DNA, the CDR3 is TGTGCCAGCAGTTGGGCCATCATGAACACTGAAGCTTTCTTT. Encoded protein: CASSWAIMNTEAFF.

The rearrangement links TRBV6-5 to TRBJ2-7, with 7 bases aligning to TRBD1. The CDR3 sequence is 14 residues long. The ends lost 8 bases at V and 2 bases at J; junction bases unmatched: 9. Germline V gives CDR1 MNHEY, CDR2 SVGAGI. This chain's CDR3 is CASGRRDSTYEQYF. In nucleotides, the CDR3 is TGTGCCAGCGGACGACGGGACAGCACCTACGAGCAGTACTTC.

In this sample, this clone turned up once. The V and J genes are TRBV5-1 and TRBJ2-2; 7 bases fit TRBD2. The J segment lost 5 bases and the V segment lost 3 bases, leaving 10 bases of the junction unmatched. The CDR3 sequence is 16 residues long. Germline V gene lookup returns CDR1 SGHRS and CDR2 YFSETQ. The CDR3 region has the DNA TGCGCCAGCAGCTCTTCGGGGGGAGCGGGTACCGGGGAGCTGTTTTTT. Residues: CASSSSGGAGTGELFF.

V gene TRBV19 combines with J gene TRBJ1-2; TRBD1 matches 10 bases. The J segment lost 3 bases and the V segment lost 2 bases, leaving 6 bases of the junction unmatched. CDR1 and CDR2 (germline): LNHDA, SQIVND (reference sequence). This CDR3 spans 16 amino acids. The DNA for the CDR3 is TGTGCCAGTAGTATACGGGACAGGGGTCGTGACTATGGCTACACCTTC. It specifies CASSIRDRGRDYGYTF.

This rearrangement joins TRBV19 to TRBJ2-1, with 11 bases identical to TRBD2. CDR3 length equals 15 residues. V lost 7 bases to trimming and J lost 3 bases; unmatched junction nucleotides: 5. Germline values: CDR1 LNHDA, CDR2 SQIVND (reference sequence). CDR3 residues: CASTGGTSGYNEQFF. In DNA, the CDR3 is TGTGCCAGTACCGGAGGGACTAGCGGCTACAATGAGCAGTTCTTC.